Below are 9 T cell receptor beta chains sequenced from a single sample in a study of shared T cell receptors in the human thymus. Data came from immunoSEQ multiplex PCR; TCRdb stores just in-frame clones and leaves some out. The table includes about 380,000 clones, just under 95% detected once. The sample was thymocytes. The receptor set was obtained from a human donor.

V usage is TRBV7-2 and J usage is TRBJ2-5; D remains unclear. This CDR3 region has 18 residues. Germline CDR1 reads SGHTA; CDR2 reads FQGNSA. V was trimmed by 3 bases and J by 3 bases, leaving 23 bases between them. The CDR3 nucleotides are TGTGCCAGCAGCTTTATCGGCCGGGCCGACGAAGCTAAAGAGACCCAGTACTTC. As protein: CASSFIGRADEAKETQYF.

The V and J genes are TRBV5-1 and TRBJ2-7; the D is unclear. Trimming took off 5 bases at V and 2 bases at J, with 14 bases between the two ends. Germline loops: CDR1 SGHRS, CDR2 YFSETQ. The CDR3 totals 14 residues. The CDR3 reads CASSGLGIPYEQYF. The CDR3 coding sequence is TGCGCCAGCAGTGGCTTGGGGATCCCCTACGAGCAGTACTTC.

J is TRBJ1-2 and V is TRBV27; D is undetermined. V was trimmed by 5 bases and J by 8 bases, leaving 27 bases between them. This CDR3 region has 17 residues. Germline lookup yields CDR1 MNHEY and CDR2 SMNVEV (reference sequence). CDR3 sequence: CASSPRPDGGGFRGYTF. CDR3 bases: TGTGCCAGCAGTCCTCGCCCGGACGGCGGAGGTTTTCGAGGCTACACCTTC.

The genes are TRBV29-1 and TRBJ2-7; D gene unclear. The V gene lost 4 bases and the J gene lost 0 bases, with 10 bases spanning the gap. This CDR3 is built from 13 residues. The germline CDR1 and CDR2 sequences are SQVTM and ANQGSEA. The CDR3 DNA is TGCAGCGTTGTTTTCACGAGCTCCTACGAGCAGTACTTC. Its protein product is CSVVFTSSYEQYF.

This rearrangement joins TRBV10-1 to TRBJ1-5; D remains unclear. CDR1 and CDR2 from the germline V gene are WNHNN and SYGVQD (reference sequence). This CDR3 is 10 amino acids long. V dropped 9 bases and J dropped 5 bases, with 5 bases sitting between them. The DNA for the CDR3 is TGCGCCAGGCGCTATCAGCCCCAGCATTTT. Amino acid sequence: CARRYQPQHF.

This sequence joins TRBV28 and TRBJ2-5, with D possibly called TRBD1 or TRBD2 (6 bases each). Germline CDR1 and CDR2: MDHEN and SYDVKM. The germline V and J ends were trimmed by 7 bases and 5 bases, with 17 bases remaining between them. The CDR3 consists of 14 residues. The CDR3 coding sequence is TGTGCCAGCACCCTAGAAGGGGGGAGGGAGACCCAGTACTTC. Translating gives CASTLEGGRETQYF.

J is TRBJ1-3 and V is TRBV11-2, with D unresolved. The V gene's germline CDR1 is SGHAT and CDR2 FQNNGV. CDR3 length equals 18 residues. V lost 5 bases and J lost 0, with 20 bases in between. The CDR3 bases are TGTGCCAGCAGCCGTACCTGGTCGGTCAAAAGCTCTGGAAACACCATATATTTT. Amino acids: CASSRTWSVKSSGNTIYF.

The chain links TRBV9 to TRBJ2-1, with D uncertain. The CDR3 consists of 15 residues. Trimming took 1 base from V and 0 from J, leaving 8 bases between them. CDR1 is SGDLS and CDR2 is YYNGEE in the germline V gene. CDR3 residues: CASSVSKHSYNEQFF. DNA of the CDR3: TGTGCCAGCAGCGTAAGTAAACACTCCTACAATGAGCAGTTCTTC.

This clone was found once. The V call is TRBV2, the J call TRBJ2-5; D ambiguous. Near its end, the DNA agrees better with TRBJ2-7, so the J call may be wrong. Looked up from germline, CDR1 is SNHLY and CDR2 is FYNNEI. This CDR3 is built from 15 residues. The CDR3 region has the DNA TGTGCCAGCAGTGAGCTTCGTGTGCGTTCCTACGAGCAGTACTTC. Its protein product is CASSELRVRSYEQYF.